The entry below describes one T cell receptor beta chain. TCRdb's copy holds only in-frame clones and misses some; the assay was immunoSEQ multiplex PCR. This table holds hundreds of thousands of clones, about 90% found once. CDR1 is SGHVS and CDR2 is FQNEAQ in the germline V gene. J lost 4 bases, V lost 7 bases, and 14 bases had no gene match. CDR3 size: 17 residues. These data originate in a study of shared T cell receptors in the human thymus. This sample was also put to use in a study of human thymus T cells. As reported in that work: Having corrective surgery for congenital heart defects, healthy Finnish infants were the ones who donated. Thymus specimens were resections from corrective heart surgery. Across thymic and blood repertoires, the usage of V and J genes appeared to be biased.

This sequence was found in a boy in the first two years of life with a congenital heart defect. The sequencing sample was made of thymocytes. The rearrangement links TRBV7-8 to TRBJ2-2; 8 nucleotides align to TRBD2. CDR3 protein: CASTGGGPGTLTGELFF. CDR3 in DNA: TGTGCCAGCACCGGGGGGGGTCCCGGGACTCTCACCGGGGAGCTGTTTTTT.